The clone carrying this T cell receptor (beta chain) was detected a few times. As yet, its antigen is unknown. This entry belongs to a study of cytomegalovirus exposure and HLA in healthy donors. In the PCR, 60 Vbeta and 13 Jbeta primers were used. Only in-frame clones appear in the TCRdb table, and some are missing; sequencing was by immunoSEQ multiplex PCR. The sample yields some 180,000 clones, almost 85% seen once. General study findings and limits: Three chains linked to CMV were shown in vitro to be specific for CMV antigens. Fewer N-insertions (relative to the approximately 700-donor mean) were reportedly seen in an Asian-associated ancestry cluster in a later analysis. Associated with cytomegalovirus, according to the listing, were fewer than 200 TCR beta chains.

The trim removed 6 bases at V and 0 bases at J, leaving 3 bases unmatched. The CDR3 has 13 residues. The V gene's germline CDR1 is GTSNPN and CDR2 SVGIG (reference sequence). The sequencing sample was made of PBMCs. The genes are TRBV30 and TRBJ2-3, with 7 bases identical to TRBD1. The sequence was obtained from a woman aged 45-65 years in good health and CMV-seronegative. The DNA of the CDR3 is TGTGCCTGTCCCAGGGGGAGCACAGATACGCAGTATTTT. Its protein product is CACPRGSTDTQYF. Based on the CDR3 plus reference TRBV30 and TRBJ2-3, the full variable domain is SQTIHQWPATLVQPVGSPLSLECTVEGTSNPNLYWYRQAAGRGLQLLFYSVGIGQISSEVPQNLSASRPQDRQFILSSKKLLLSDSGFYLCACPRGSTDTQYFGPGTRLTVL.